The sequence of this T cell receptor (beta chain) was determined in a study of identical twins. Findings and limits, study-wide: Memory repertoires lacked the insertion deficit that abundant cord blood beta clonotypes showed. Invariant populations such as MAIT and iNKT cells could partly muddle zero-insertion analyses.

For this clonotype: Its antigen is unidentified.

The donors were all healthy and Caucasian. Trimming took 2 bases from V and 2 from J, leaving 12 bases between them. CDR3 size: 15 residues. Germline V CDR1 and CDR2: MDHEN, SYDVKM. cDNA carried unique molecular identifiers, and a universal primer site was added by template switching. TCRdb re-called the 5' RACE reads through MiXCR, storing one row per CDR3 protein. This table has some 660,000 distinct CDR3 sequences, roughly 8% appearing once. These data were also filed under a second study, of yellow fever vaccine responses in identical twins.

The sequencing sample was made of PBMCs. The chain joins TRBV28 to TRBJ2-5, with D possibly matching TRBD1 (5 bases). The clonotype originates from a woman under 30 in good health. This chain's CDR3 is CASSLQGQTQETQYF. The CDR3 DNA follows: TGTGCCAGCAGTTTACAGGGCCAAACACAAGAGACCCAGTACTTC.